The present T cell receptor beta chain was sequenced within a study of cytomegalovirus exposure and HLA in healthy donors. When sampled, the donors appeared nominally healthy, though they likely had unrecorded immune exposures. General study findings and limits: Reportedly, a later analysis found an Asian-associated ancestry cluster had fewer N-insertions than the roughly 700-donor mean. Presence/absence analyses supposed approximately even sequencing depth among donors. TRBV6-2, TRBV6-3 and other indistinguishable V segments were excluded.

Comment on this clone: Antigen specificity is unknown.

60 Vbeta and 13 Jbeta primers were used in PCR. Assay used: immunoSEQ multiplex PCR; TCRdb lists only in-frame clones, some missing. Of around 99,000 clones in the sample, over 70% were seen once. This CDR3 spans 15 amino acids. Losses at the gene ends were 5 bases for V and 5 bases for J; bases not matched to a gene: 11. Germline values: CDR1 MGHRA, CDR2 YSYEKL. This TCR was recovered from a man between 25 and 39 years old in good health and CMV-seronegative. The sequenced sample was PBMCs. This chain links TRBV4-1 with TRBJ2-7; 8 bases are a match to TRBD2. The DNA for the CDR3 is TGCGCCAGCAGCGGGGGGCGGGAGGCCCTCCACGAGCAGTACTTC. Protein: CASSGGREALHEQYF.